This TCR beta chain was identified during a study of T cell responses to AZD1222 COVID-19 vaccine. Here immunoSEQ multiplex PCR was the method, and the copy in TCRdb shows in-frame clones only, minus some. The sample holds 150,000 to 200,000 clones, just over 90% seen once. Second doses were pooled across both intervals (about 4 or about 12 weeks). This CDR3 is 14 amino acids long. Trimming cost V 2 bases and J 2 bases, with 10 bases left between them. Germline CDR1 is SGDLS and CDR2 is YYNGEE. About this clone itself: As yet, its antigen is unknown. Distinct nucleotide sequences in the sample also encode this CDR3.

Study-level findings and limits: Repertoire sampling was restricted to post-peak T cell response timepoints. Donors, mostly white British, included more females; clonal diversity was possibly underestimated. Among spike-specific TCRs, nearly half reportedly target unmutated variant regions.

This chain joins TRBV9 and TRBJ2-5; tentatively, D is TRBD1 (6 bases). This receptor was taken from an adult who received the AZD1222 COVID-19 vaccine. The sequencing used peripheral blood, collected 28 days after the second AZD1222 dose. CDR3 amino acids: CASSVEGTQETQYF. In nucleotides, the CDR3 is TGTGCCAGCAGCGTGGAAGGGACACAAGAGACCCAGTACTTC.